Reported below is one TCR beta chain. The sample holds many counts of this clonotype. Its antigen remains unidentified. It has no much larger one-base neighbor in the sample; base qualities were not kept. The data stem from a study of T-cell reconstitution after alpha-beta-depleted transplantation in children (dated by TCRdb to 2015 to 2016). At the level of the whole study: The study quantitatively tracked T-cell immune reconstitution after TCRalphabeta/CD19-depleted allogeneic hematopoietic cell transplantation in children using TCR repertoire profiling.

The CDR3 sequence holds 15 residues, the cysteine and phenylalanine included. Just CDR3 DNA is preserved here, 45 bases in frame from base 1. V loses 0 bases of germline sequence and J loses 0 bases, and the interval between the two ends is 9 bases. The germline V gene supplies CDR1 SGHRS and CDR2 YFSETQ. The method was PCR. For sequencing, an Illumina HiSeq 2500 was employed. TCR library preparation used molecular barcoding, with unique molecular identifiers applied to normalize quantification of the TCRbeta repertoire. The raw public reads went through TCRdb reprocessing: fastp at Q25, MiXCR clone calling, in-frame beta chains kept. Entries that share a CDR3 protein sequence are merged under the most common genes and DNA. The sample contains around 340,000 distinct CDR3 sequences, about an eighth of them found a single time. 4% to 5.5% of the sample is in the top ten clones.

The material sequenced was PBMCs, taken from the stem cell graft. The receptor comes from a human donor who donated a stem cell graft to a child with Fanconi anemia. Here the chain combines TRBV5-1 and TRBJ1-1, with the D gene uncertain. The nucleotide sequence is TGCGCCAGCAGCTTGGTAGGTCGCATGAACACTGAAGCTTTCTTT. Translated, this gives CASSLVGRMNTEAFF.